The present T cell receptor (beta chain) was sequenced within a study of blood T cell repertoires in COVID-19. Study summary: The samples span acute and convalescent COVID-19 from the United States, Italy and Spain.

After removal of 6 bases from V and 0 bases from J, the junction contained 21 bases not matched to a gene. CDR1 is SNHLY, CDR2 FYNNEI, per germline. This CDR3 has 20 residues. Using immunoSEQ multiplex PCR, the repertoire was profiled, and TCRdb retains in-frame clones only, with some absent. The repertoire has a few hundred thousand clones, roughly nine tenths of them found once; the top ten carry under 9.5%. The sequence derives from a woman aged 55-69 years who had recovered from COVID-19. The rearrangement uses TRBV2 and TRBJ2-5; TRBD2 matches 8 bases. Sequencing input: PBMCs or T cells enriched from blood (not recorded which). The CDR3 protein is CASRARGGRTSPLYQETQYF. CDR3 in DNA: TGTGCCAGCAGGGCTCGGGGGGGTCGGACCTCTCCTTTGTACCAAGAGACCCAGTACTTC.